Each of the 22 T cell receptor beta chains below was sequenced from the same sample in a study of blood T cell repertoires in COVID-19. Using immunoSEQ multiplex PCR, the repertoire was profiled, and TCRdb retains in-frame clones only, with some absent. The sample records hundreds of thousands of clones, 83% being singletons. The sequenced material came from peripheral blood. The receptors were gathered from a woman aged 30 to 39 with COVID-19, enrolled during active disease.

This clone occurred many times. This chain uses TRBV7-3 with TRBJ2-2; perhaps TRBD2 as D (5 bases). Trimming took 2 bases from V and 3 from J, leaving 10 bases between them. Looked up from germline, CDR1 is SGHTA and CDR2 is FQGTGA. CDR3 length: 15 amino acids. CDR3 sequence (DNA): TGTGCCAGCAGCTTAGGTTTCGGGGACACCGGGGAGCTGTTTTTT. This sequence encodes CASSLGFGDTGELFF.

This clone appeared once. This chain connects TRBV6-2 or TRBV6-3 to TRBJ2-5; TRBD2 might be the D (6 bases). The length of the CDR3 is 17 residues. Germline V lookup: CDR1 MNHEY, CDR2 SVGEGT. The germline V and J ends were trimmed by 6 bases and 4 bases, with 24 bases remaining between them. Written as DNA, the CDR3 is TGTGCCAGCAGCTATATAGCCACTACGGGAGAGGGAGAGACCCAGTACTTC. This translates into CASSYIATTGEGETQYF.

This sequence joins TRBV6-2 or TRBV6-3 and TRBJ2-5; D is ambiguous. There are 12 residues in the CDR3. Germline V gene data show CDR1 as MNHEY and CDR2 as SVGEGT. V was shortened by 4 bases and J by 2 bases, with 5 bases between the two germline ends. CDR3 sequence: CASSLRQETQYF. CDR3 sequence (DNA): TGTGCCAGCAGTTTGCGGCAAGAGACCCAGTACTTC.

This clone occurred a few times. The genes are TRBV5-1 and TRBJ2-5; 8 bases are a match to TRBD2. Germline CDR1 is SGHRS and CDR2 is YFSETQ. This CDR3 is 15 amino acids long. Trimming cost V 4 bases and J 4 bases; bases outside gene matches: 9. The CDR3 nucleotides read TGCGCCAGCAGCGGTCCCGGGACTAGTAGAGAGACCCAGTACTTC. Translating gives CASSGPGTSRETQYF.

The chain employs TRBV7-2 and TRBJ2-7; 10 nucleotides align to TRBD2. CDR1 is SGHTA and CDR2 is FQGNSA in the germline V gene. The CDR3 covers 16 residues. J was trimmed by 4 bases and V by 1 base; bases with no gene match: 7. In nucleotides, the CDR3 is TGTGCCAGCAGCTTAGAGGGAGCGGGGGGGTTGTACGAGCAGTACTTC. The encoded protein is CASSLEGAGGLYEQYF.

V usage is TRBV15 and J usage is TRBJ1-5; tentatively, D is TRBD1 (5 bases). The CDR3 sequence is 14 residues long. In germline, CDR1 is LNHNV, CDR2 YYDKDF (reference sequence). The V end was cut by 0 bases, the J end by 7 bases, with 10 bases between. CDR3 in amino acids: CATSRDGGGQPQHF. The CDR3 region has the DNA TGTGCCACCAGCAGAGATGGGGGGGGGCAGCCCCAGCATTTT.

This clone was seen more than once but under ten times. This chain joins TRBV7-2 and TRBJ2-7; possibly TRBD2 for D (5 bases). V shed 5 bases and J shed 4 bases, with 15 bases lying between them. Germline V gene data show CDR1 as SGHTA and CDR2 as FQGNSA. CDR3 size: 14 residues. In DNA, the CDR3 is TGTGCCAGCAGCACCCGGGCTAGCACGTACGAGCAGTACTTC. Translation gives CASSTRASTYEQYF.

This clone showed up just a few times. This sequence joins TRBV12-3 or TRBV12-4 and TRBJ1-1; 8 bases line up with TRBD1. The CDR3 has 13 residues. With 7 bases clipped from V and 4 bases from J, the junction kept 5 bases outside the gene matches. CDR3 amino acids: CASTLTGATEAFF. The DNA for the CDR3 is TGTGCCAGCACTCTGACAGGGGCCACTGAAGCTTTCTTT.

This clone came up once. V usage is TRBV7-9 and J usage is TRBJ2-7, with a possible D match to TRBD1 (5 bases). CDR3 length equals 11 residues. With 2 bases removed from V and 8 bases from J, the gap between germline ends came to 7 bases. Germline assignment: CDR1 SEHNR and CDR2 FQNEAQ (reference sequence). In DNA, the CDR3 is TGTGCCAGCAGCTTACGACAGCAGCAGTACTTC. Its translation: CASSLRQQQYF.

This clone was detected ten times or more. The genes are TRBV6-2 or TRBV6-3 and TRBJ2-1, with TRBD2 as a possible D gene (5 bases). The CDR3 covers 12 residues. Trimming cost V 2 bases and J 7 bases, with 6 bases left between them. In germline, CDR1 is MNHEY, CDR2 SVGEGT. Written as DNA, the CDR3 is TGTGCCAGCAGTTACCCGGGAAATGAGCAGTTCTTC. This encodes CASSYPGNEQFF.

This chain links TRBV2 with TRBJ1-5; D uncertain. This CDR3 comprises 13 residues. Per the germline V gene, CDR1 is SNHLY and CDR2 is FYNNEI. V lost 7 bases and J 6 bases, leaving 13 bases between the germline ends. The CDR3 loop reads CASKALAIQPQHF. The CDR3 DNA reads as TGTGCCAGCAAGGCGTTAGCAATTCAGCCCCAGCATTTT.

This rearrangement joins TRBV7-8 to TRBJ1-2; perhaps TRBD1 as D (5 bases). The CDR3 contains 12 residues. Trimming shortened V by 4 bases and J by 4 bases, and 7 bases separated the two germline ends. CDR1 is SGHVS, CDR2 FQNEAQ, per germline. The CDR3 coding sequence is TGTGCCAGCAGCTCGGACATCTATGGCTACACCTTC. Protein product: CASSSDIYGYTF.

The V and J genes are TRBV7-9 and TRBJ2-2, with TRBD1 matching over 7 bases. After removal of 5 bases from V and 4 bases from J, the junction contained 4 bases not matched to a gene. The CDR3 covers 14 residues. CDR1 and CDR2 from the germline V gene are SEHNR and FQNEAQ (reference sequence). Here the CDR3 DNA reads TGTGCCAGCAGCGTCGACAGGGTCACCGGGGAGCTGTTTTTT. It is translated as CASSVDRVTGELFF.

As regards this clone: Other DNA sequences in this sample translate to the same CDR3. V and J are TRBV19 and TRBJ1-5, with D possibly TRBD1 on 5 matching bases. The ends were cut back, 0 bases at V and 2 bases at J, with 5 bases in the middle. The length of the CDR3 is 14 residues. CDR1 and CDR2 from the germline V gene are LNHDA and SQIVND (reference sequence). The CDR3 reads CASSIDRGNQPQHF. In DNA form, the CDR3 reads TGTGCCAGTAGTATAGACAGGGGCAATCAGCCCCAGCATTTT.

The CDR3 loop reads CAWSVTGGIQPQHF. CDR3 DNA sequence: TGTGCCTGGAGTGTGACAGGGGGCATTCAGCCCCAGCATTTT. V and J are TRBV30 and TRBJ1-5; 10 bases are a match to TRBD1. Losses at the gene ends were 0 bases for V and 6 bases for J; bases not matched to a gene: 2. From germline, CDR1 is GTSNPN and CDR2 SVGIG (reference sequence). The CDR3 has 14 amino acids.

This clone appeared a single time. The chain carries TRBV9 and TRBJ2-3; 7 positions match TRBD2. CDR3 size: 15 residues. From germline, CDR1 is SGDLS and CDR2 YYNGEE. The junction had 2 bases not matched to a gene; V was cut back by 0 bases and J by 1 base. The CDR3 DNA follows: TGTGCCAGCAGCGTAGGCGGGAGTGGCACAGATACGCAGTATTTT. Encoded protein: CASSVGGSGTDTQYF.

There are a few counts of this clone. The chain couples TRBV27 to TRBJ1-1; D might be TRBD1 (5 bases). This CDR3 has 13 amino acids. Deletions cut 3 bases from V and 6 bases from J, with 11 bases between. Germline V CDR1 and CDR2: MNHEY, SMNVEV (reference sequence). CDR3 sequence: CASSFGTSAEAFF. CDR3 DNA sequence: TGTGCCAGCAGTTTCGGGACTTCCGCTGAAGCTTTCTTT.

Note on this clone: Additional DNA sequences in this sample encode the identical CDR3. The rearrangement joins TRBV30 to TRBJ2-7; D ambiguous. V was clipped by 0 bases and J by 3 bases, with 6 bases between them. From germline, CDR1 is GTSNPN and CDR2 SVGIG (reference sequence). This CDR3 contains 12 residues. In DNA form, the CDR3 reads TGTGCCTGGAGTGTCTCCAGCTACGAGCAGTACTTC. Translating it yields CAWSVSSYEQYF.

The J gene is TRBJ2-7, the V gene TRBV12-3 or TRBV12-4; TRBD1 is a possible D gene (6 bases). V lost 6 bases and J 4 bases, leaving 13 bases between the germline ends. CDR3 length equals 13 residues. The CDR3 loop reads CASRREQGYEQYF. CDR3 DNA: TGTGCCAGCAGAAGAGAACAGGGTTACGAGCAGTACTTC.

In this sample, this clone turned up a few times. The V call is TRBV4-1, the J call TRBJ2-2; 7 nucleotides line up with TRBD2. V was pared by 1 base and J by 5 bases, with 7 bases of the junction left unmatched. The CDR3 sequence is 16 residues long. Germline values: CDR1 MGHRA, CDR2 YSYEKL. Here the CDR3 reads CASSQAGGGVTGELFF. CDR3 nucleotides: TGCGCCAGCAGCCAAGCCGGGGGAGGGGTGACCGGGGAGCTGTTTTTT.

This chain links TRBV19 with TRBJ2-1; unclear D gene. Germline V gene data show CDR1 as LNHDA and CDR2 as SQIVND (reference sequence). The CDR3 extends over 15 amino acids. V lost 0 bases and J lost 4, with 10 bases in between. The CDR3 nucleotides read TGTGCCAGTAGTATAGATACAGACCGTTACAATGAGCAGTTCTTC. Protein product: CASSIDTDRYNEQFF.

The chain recombines TRBV5-4 with TRBJ1-1, with D unclear. This CDR3 is 16 amino acids long. Germline V gene sequence: CDR1 SGHNT, CDR2 YYREEE (reference sequence). V was shortened by 0 bases and J by 0 bases, with 12 bases between the two germline ends. CDR3: CASSLDLRIMNTEAFF. CDR3 DNA sequence: TGTGCCAGCAGCTTGGACCTCAGGATCATGAACACTGAAGCTTTCTTT.